The present T cell receptor beta chain was sequenced within a study of blood T cell repertoires in COVID-19. V was trimmed by 2 bases and J by 7 bases, leaving 13 bases between them. The CDR3 is made up of 15 amino acids. Germline CDR1 reads SGHDT; CDR2 reads YYEEEE. Assay used: immunoSEQ multiplex PCR; TCRdb lists only in-frame clones, some missing. The repertoire consists of about 35,000 clones, with about 82% occurring once and the leading ten covering more than 8%. The chain has TRBV5-6 and TRBJ1-6; D may be TRBD1 (6 bases). This TCR came from a man aged 55 to 69 in a cohort sampled during active COVID-19. The sequenced sample was peripheral blood. The CDR3 spells CASSLRGGQNSPLHF. DNA of the CDR3: TGTGCCAGCAGCTTACGTGGGGGACAAAATTCACCCCTCCACTTT.